Shown below are 25 T cell receptor beta chains from a single sample sequenced in a study of Graves' ophthalmopathy and Graves' hyperthyroidism. TCR beta CDR3 amplification used RNA transcripts. HTBI primers were used in a first-round RT-PCR, which preceded a second-round multiplex PCR. MiXCR, run by TCRdb on the multiplex PCR reads, gives a single entry per CDR3 protein. The data contain over 650,000 distinct CDR3 sequences, under 50% of them singletons. The source material was peripheral blood. The receptor source for this set is an adult man with Graves' ophthalmopathy.

This clonotype occurred once. The chain couples TRBV7-2 to TRBJ2-7, with a weak D call TRBD2 (6 bases). The V gene's germline CDR1 is SGHTA and CDR2 FQGNSA. The V and J ends lost 2 bases and 6 bases respectively, with 20 bases between them. The length of the CDR3 is 16 residues. CDR3 sequence reads: CASSLSVQTSLTEQYF. For the CDR3, the DNA is TGTGCCAGCAGCTTATCGGTCCAGACTAGTCTCACCGAGCAGTACTTC.

This clonotype was picked up many times. The V and J genes are TRBV12-3 or TRBV12-4 and TRBJ1-5, with unresolved D. The ends were cut back, 6 bases at V and 6 bases at J, with 9 bases in the middle. The CDR3 has 12 residues. The CDR3, as DNA: TGTGCCAGCAGCCCCTCGCTTCAGCCCCAGCATTTT. Amino acids: CASSPSLQPQHF.

In the case of this clonotype: Without the conserved terminal phenylalanine or tryptophan, this CDR3 likely stems from a read error. No DNA is shown, since the ends of the CDR3 on it are uncertain; the CDR3 is the one TCRdb lists. The chain recombines TRBV7-8 with TRBJ1-4. The germline V gene encodes CDR1 SGHVS and CDR2 FQNEAQ. The CDR3 comprises 11 residues, both ends counted. CDR3 amino acids: CASSLAGTRPV.

Details on this clonotype: The missing conserved phenylalanine or tryptophan at the end of this CDR3 makes a read error likely. This chain joins TRBV20-1 and TRBJ2-5; tentatively, D is TRBD1 or TRBD2 (5 bases each). Germline CDR1 DFQATT, CDR2 SNEGSKA (reference sequence). This CDR3 spans 14 amino acids. Trimming removed 6 bases at V and 1 base at J, with 15 bases between. The CDR3 loop is CSAEGTTRQETQYL. The CDR3 DNA reads TGCAGTGCGGAAGGGACGACCCGCCAAGAGACCCAGTACCTC.

With respect to this clonotype: At one end, the junction sequence differs from germline, possibly due to a read error. V is TRBV2 and J is TRBJ2-5; no clear D. The better agreement between TRBJ2-7 and the DNA end casts doubt on the J call. There are 13 residues in the CDR3. The germline V gene encodes CDR1 SNHLY and CDR2 FYNNEI. The CDR3 bases are TGTTCCAGCAGTTTCCGGACCTCCTACGAGCAGTACTTC. As protein: CSSSFRTSYEQYF.

There are many counts of this clonotype. The J gene is TRBJ2-5, the V gene TRBV7-3; D is unclear. Per germline, CDR1 SGHTA and CDR2 FQGTGA. The V end was cut by 3 bases, the J end by 5 bases, with 13 bases between. The CDR3 has 14 residues. The CDR3 sequence: CASSLNPEVETQYF. CDR3 bases: TGTGCCAGCAGCTTGAACCCCGAGGTGGAGACCCAGTACTTC.

V and J are TRBV30 and TRBJ2-2; D unresolved. Trimming cost V 3 bases and J 7 bases, with 12 bases left between them. This CDR3 spans 13 amino acids. Germline V lookup: CDR1 GTSNPN, CDR2 SVGIG (reference sequence). In nucleotides, the CDR3 is TGTGCCTGGAGGCAGGTATCACTCGGGGAGCTGTTTTTT. Translating it yields CAWRQVSLGELFF.

This clonotype came up many times. V is TRBV10-3 and J is TRBJ2-7; D unresolved. Germline V gene sequence: CDR1 ENHRY, CDR2 SYGVKD. There are 11 residues in the CDR3. The V end lost 3 bases, the J end lost 3 bases, and 3 bases lay between the germline ends. The CDR3 is CAISDLYEQYF. CDR3 coding DNA: TGTGCCATCAGTGACCTCTACGAGCAGTACTTC.

The chain couples TRBV5-1 to TRBJ2-5, with 16 bases fitting TRBD2. The V segment lost 3 bases and the J segment 4 bases; nucleotides outside the gene matches: 9. The CDR3 has 18 residues. Germline V gene lookup returns CDR1 SGHRS and CDR2 YFSETQ. CDR3 residues: CASSSGTSGGAGRETQYF. For the CDR3, the DNA is TGCGCCAGCAGCTCGGGGACTAGCGGGGGGGCGGGCCGAGAGACCCAGTACTTC.

This clonotype was picked up a small number of times. DNA of the CDR3: TGTGCCAGCAGTAGCGGGACTAGCGGGTTATTCTACGAGCAGTACTTC. Amino acid sequence: CASSSGTSGLFYEQYF. The V gene is TRBV2, the J gene TRBJ2-7; 12 bases align to TRBD2. Germline-derived CDR1 and CDR2 are SNHLY and FYNNEI. The CDR3 covers 16 residues. Trimming at V came to 5 bases and at J to 3 bases, leaving 8 bases not matched to a gene.

There are many counts of this clonotype. The chain recombines TRBV9 with TRBJ1-2; possibly TRBD1 for D (6 bases). The length of the CDR3 is 15 residues. Germline V CDR1 and CDR2: SGDLS, YYNGEE. V lost 4 bases to trimming and J lost 6 bases, with 19 bases between them. Here the CDR3 DNA reads TGTGCCAGCAGCCAACTCCCGTCAGGGGTCCATGGCTACACCTTC. Its translation is CASSQLPSGVHGYTF.

This clonotype was recorded a few times. V and J are TRBV6-4 and TRBJ1-5; D call uncertain. This CDR3 contains 14 residues. Per the germline V gene, CDR1 is MRHNA and CDR2 is SNTAGT. V was shortened by 3 bases and J by 6 bases, with 12 bases between the two germline ends. CDR3 region: CASSDVLVIQPQHF. The CDR3 nucleotides are TGTGCCAGCAGTGATGTGCTAGTGATTCAGCCCCAGCATTTT.

The chain couples TRBV9 to TRBJ2-2, with D tentatively TRBD2 (6 bases). Germline V gene data show CDR1 as SGDLS and CDR2 as YYNGEE. Trimming removed 4 bases from V and 0 bases from J, with 10 bases in between. CDR3 length: 15 residues. CDR3 amino acids: CASSHSGTNTGELFF. The DNA of the CDR3 is TGTGCCAGCAGCCATAGCGGAACGAACACCGGGGAGCTGTTTTTT.

Ten or more counts support this clonotype. The chain carries TRBV9 and TRBJ2-5; no firm D call. The CDR3 is 13 amino acids. The germline gives CDR1 SGDLS, CDR2 YYNGEE. V lost 0 bases and J 5 bases, leaving 8 bases between the germline ends. In DNA form, the CDR3 reads TGTGCCAGCAGCGTAGGTTCAGGCGAGACCCAGTACTTC. Translation: CASSVGSGETQYF.

This clonotype was detected ten times or more. This chain joins TRBV19 and TRBJ1-1, with 9 bases aligning to TRBD1. The trim removed 6 bases at V and 1 base at J, leaving 6 bases unmatched. Per the germline V gene, CDR1 is LNHDA and CDR2 is SQIVND (reference sequence). The CDR3 has 15 residues. CDR3 in DNA: TGTGCCAGTAGGCCTACGGGACAGGGGAACACTGAAGCTTTCTTT. Its translation is CASRPTGQGNTEAFF.

On this clonotype itself: At one of its ends the junction is not consistent with the germline gene, which may arise from a read error. The chain carries TRBV10-3 and TRBJ1-2; 7 nucleotides agree with TRBD1. CDR3 length: 16 residues. Germline V gene sequence: CDR1 ENHRY, CDR2 SYGVKD. The CDR3 loop reads CASSYSGEAGGIGYTF. The CDR3, as DNA: TGTGCCAGCAGTTACTCAGGAGAGGCAGGGGGTATCGGCTACACCTTC.

This clonotype was counted ten times or more. The chain is built from TRBV6-4 and TRBJ2-2; 7 bases agree with TRBD2. V shed 0 bases, J shed 1 base, and the junction held 2 bases outside the gene matches. Germline CDR1 and CDR2: MRHNA and SNTAGT. This CDR3 contains 16 residues. The DNA for the CDR3 is TGTGCCAGCAGTGACTCAGCTAGCGGGAACACCGGGGAGCTGTTTTTT. It yields the protein CASSDSASGNTGELFF.

This chain joins TRBV27 and TRBJ1-2, with D unclear. This CDR3 region has 11 residues. Between the trimmed V and J ends, which lost 11 bases and 8 bases, there was a span of 15 bases. The V gene's germline CDR1 is MNHEY and CDR2 SMNVEV (reference sequence). The chain's CDR3 is CAVGKVAGYTF. The CDR3 DNA reads TGTGCCGTAGGGAAGGTGGCCGGCTACACCTTC.

In this sample, this clonotype turned up a few times. The chain carries TRBV11-2 and TRBJ2-7; D is possibly TRBD1 (5 bases). V was shortened by 4 bases and J by 6 bases, with 19 bases between the two germline ends. Germline CDR1 reads SGHAT; CDR2 reads FQNNGV. The CDR3 totals 15 residues. The CDR3 bases are TGTGCCAGCAGCTGGGTAGGGGCGCTTTCCCGCGAGCAGTACTTC. Protein product: CASSWVGALSREQYF.

This clonotype was seen at least ten times. The V gene is TRBV20-1, the J gene TRBJ1-5; unclear D gene. Germline V lookup: CDR1 DFQATT, CDR2 SNEGSKA (reference sequence). The CDR3 consists of 13 residues. Trimming left V 5 bases short and J 7 bases short, with 15 bases between. This chain's CDR3 is CSAPHGESQPQHF. As DNA, the CDR3 is TGCAGTGCTCCTCACGGGGAATCGCAGCCCCAGCATTTT.

This clonotype was seen only a few times. This chain's CDR3 is CASSLTLTAYSGTGNTIYF. In nucleotides, the CDR3 is TGTGCCAGCAGCTTAACCCTAACCGCTTACTCAGGGACTGGAAACACCATATATTTT. The chain carries TRBV11-2 and TRBJ1-3; perhaps TRBD1 as D (5 bases). The CDR3 is 19 residues long. Trimming shortened V by 2 bases and J by 2 bases, and 22 bases separated the two germline ends. The germline V gene encodes CDR1 SGHAT and CDR2 FQNNGV.

This clonotype turned up a few times. For the CDR3, the DNA is TGTGCCAGCAGCCCTTTCCGGACCCACCAAGAGACCCAGTACTTC. This codes for CASSPFRTHQETQYF. This sequence joins TRBV7-8 and TRBJ2-5; unclear D gene. The CDR3 is 15 amino acids. Germline lookup yields CDR1 SGHVS and CDR2 FQNEAQ. Trimming removed 5 bases from V and 0 bases from J, with 13 bases in between.

The genes are TRBV27 and TRBJ1-1, with D perhaps TRBD1 (5 bases). Germline V gene data show CDR1 as MNHEY and CDR2 as SMNVEV (reference sequence). CDR3 length: 12 residues. Trimming cost V 5 bases and J 7 bases, with 11 bases left between them. CDR3 region: CASSPVRGEAFF. The CDR3 DNA sequence: TGTGCCAGCAGTCCAGTGAGGGGTGAAGCTTTCTTT.

There are a few counts of this clonotype. CDR3 nucleotide sequence: TGTGCCTGGAGTGGGGGGGCCTATGGCTACACCTTC. Translating it yields CAWSGGAYGYTF. The rearrangement links TRBV7-4 to TRBJ1-2; the D gene is possibly TRBD1 (6 bases). The CDR3 is 12 amino acids. V was cut by 11 bases and J by 4 bases, with 14 bases left in between. Germline CDR1 and CDR2: SGHVT and SQSDAQ.

This clonotype was recorded a few times. The V gene is TRBV4-3, the J gene TRBJ1-2; D unclear. V was clipped by 0 bases and J by 5 bases, with 10 bases between them. This CDR3 is built from 14 residues. Germline CDR1 LGHNA, CDR2 YSLEER. CDR3 protein: CASSQDLVSYGYTF. In nucleotides, the CDR3 is TGCGCCAGCAGCCAAGACCTGGTCAGTTATGGCTACACCTTC.